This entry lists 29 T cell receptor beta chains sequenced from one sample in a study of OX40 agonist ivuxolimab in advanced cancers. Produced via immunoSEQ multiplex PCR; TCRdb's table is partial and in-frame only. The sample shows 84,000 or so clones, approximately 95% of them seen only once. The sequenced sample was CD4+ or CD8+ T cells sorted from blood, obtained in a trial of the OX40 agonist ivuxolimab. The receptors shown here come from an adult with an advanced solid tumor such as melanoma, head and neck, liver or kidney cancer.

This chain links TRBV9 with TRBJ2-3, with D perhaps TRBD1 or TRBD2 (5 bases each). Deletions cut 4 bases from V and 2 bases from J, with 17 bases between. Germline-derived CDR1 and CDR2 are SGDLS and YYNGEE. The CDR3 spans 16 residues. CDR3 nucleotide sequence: TGTGCCAGCAGCTTGCTAGCAGGGATCATCACAGATACGCAGTATTTT. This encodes CASSLLAGIITDTQYF.

CDR3 protein: CSVSAGPSYEQYF. The CDR3 DNA reads as TGCAGCGTTTCCGCTGGGCCCTCCTACGAGCAGTACTTC. J is TRBJ2-7 and V is TRBV29-1; no clear D. CDR1 is SQVTM, CDR2 ANQGSEA, per germline. CDR3 length equals 13 residues. With 5 bases removed from V and 0 bases from J, the gap between germline ends came to 11 bases.

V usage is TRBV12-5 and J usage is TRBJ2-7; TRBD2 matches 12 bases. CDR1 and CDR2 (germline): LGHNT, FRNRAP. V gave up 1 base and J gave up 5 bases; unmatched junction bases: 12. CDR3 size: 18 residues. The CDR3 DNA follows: TGTGCTAGTGGTTTGGCAATCCAATTACTAGCGGGAGGTAACGAGCAGTACTTC. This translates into CASGLAIQLLAGGNEQYF.

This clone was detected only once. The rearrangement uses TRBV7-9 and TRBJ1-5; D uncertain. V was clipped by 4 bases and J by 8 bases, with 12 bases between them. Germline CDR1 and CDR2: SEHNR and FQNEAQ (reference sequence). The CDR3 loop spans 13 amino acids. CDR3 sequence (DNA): TGTGCCAGCAGCTCTACGATGGCCGAGCCCCAGCATTTT. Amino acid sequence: CASSSTMAEPQHF.

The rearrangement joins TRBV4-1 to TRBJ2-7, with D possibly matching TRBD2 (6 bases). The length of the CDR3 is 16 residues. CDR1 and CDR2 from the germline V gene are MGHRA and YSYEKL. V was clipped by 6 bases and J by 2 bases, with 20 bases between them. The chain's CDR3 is CASSLGGLAFAYEQYF. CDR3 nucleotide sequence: TGCGCCAGCAGTCTCGGTGGGCTAGCGTTCGCCTACGAGCAGTACTTC.

For the CDR3, the DNA is TGTGCCACCTCGATACATGGGGAATCACCCCTCCACTTT. This encodes CATSIHGESPLHF. The V and J genes are TRBV5-4 and TRBJ1-6; D is unclear. Looked up from germline, CDR1 is SGHNT and CDR2 is YYREEE (reference sequence). This CDR3 contains 13 residues. V shed 9 bases and J shed 10 bases, with 17 bases lying between them.

CDR3 amino acids: CASTAGTGGFEKLFF. As DNA, the CDR3 is TGTGCCAGCACTGCGGGGACAGGGGGATTTGAAAAACTGTTTTTT. The J gene is TRBJ1-4, the V gene TRBV27, with TRBD1 identical over 11 bases. Trimming at V came to 7 bases and at J to 7 bases, leaving 8 bases not matched to a gene. In germline, CDR1 is MNHEY, CDR2 SMNVEV (reference sequence). CDR3 length: 15 amino acids.

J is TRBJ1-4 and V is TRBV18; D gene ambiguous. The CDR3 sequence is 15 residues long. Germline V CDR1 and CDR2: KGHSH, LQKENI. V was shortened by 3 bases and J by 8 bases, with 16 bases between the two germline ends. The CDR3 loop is CASSPRDLRGEKLFF. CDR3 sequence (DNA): TGTGCCAGCTCACCGCGGGATCTTCGGGGAGAAAAACTGTTTTTT. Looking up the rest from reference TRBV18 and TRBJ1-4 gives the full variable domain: NAGVMQNPRHLVRRRGQEARLRCSPMKGHSHVYWYRQLPEEGLKFMVYLQKENIIDESGMPKERFSAEFPKEGPSILRIQQVVRGDSAAYFCASSPRDLRGEKLFFGSGTQLSVL.

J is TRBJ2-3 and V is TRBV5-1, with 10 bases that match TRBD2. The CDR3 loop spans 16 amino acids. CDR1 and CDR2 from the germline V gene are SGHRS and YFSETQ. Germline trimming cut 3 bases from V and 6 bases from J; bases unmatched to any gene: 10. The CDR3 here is CASSSLAGVGGDTQYF. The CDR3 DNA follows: TGCGCCAGCAGCTCCCTAGCGGGAGTGGGGGGGGATACGCAGTATTTT.

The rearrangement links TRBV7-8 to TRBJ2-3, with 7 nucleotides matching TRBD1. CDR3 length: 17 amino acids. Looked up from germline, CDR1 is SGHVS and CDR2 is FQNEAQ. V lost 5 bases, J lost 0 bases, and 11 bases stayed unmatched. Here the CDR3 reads CASSGLPGGISTDTQYF. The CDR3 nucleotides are TGTGCCAGCAGCGGTCTACCAGGGGGAATCAGCACAGATACGCAGTATTTT.

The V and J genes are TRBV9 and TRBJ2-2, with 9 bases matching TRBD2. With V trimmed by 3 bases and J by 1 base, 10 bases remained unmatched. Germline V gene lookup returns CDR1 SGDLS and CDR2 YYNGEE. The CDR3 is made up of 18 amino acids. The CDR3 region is CASSDRRTSVLNTGELFF. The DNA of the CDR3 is TGTGCCAGCAGCGACAGGAGGACTAGCGTTTTGAACACCGGGGAGCTGTTTTTT.

Written as DNA, the CDR3 is TGTGCCAGCAGCCCTGGCTTTGGCAGAGCCTACGAGCAGTACTTC. Translating it yields CASSPGFGRAYEQYF. V is TRBV13 and J is TRBJ2-7; D ambiguous. V lost 5 bases and J 2 bases, leaving 16 bases between the germline ends. This CDR3 has 15 residues. Germline CDR1 is PRHDT and CDR2 is FYEKMQ (reference sequence).

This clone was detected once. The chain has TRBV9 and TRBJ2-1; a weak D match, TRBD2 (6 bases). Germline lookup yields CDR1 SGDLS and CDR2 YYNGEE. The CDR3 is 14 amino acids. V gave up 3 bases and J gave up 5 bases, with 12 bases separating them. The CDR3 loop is CASSASVRNNEQFF. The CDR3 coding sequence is TGTGCCAGCAGCGCTAGCGTTAGAAACAATGAGCAGTTCTTC.

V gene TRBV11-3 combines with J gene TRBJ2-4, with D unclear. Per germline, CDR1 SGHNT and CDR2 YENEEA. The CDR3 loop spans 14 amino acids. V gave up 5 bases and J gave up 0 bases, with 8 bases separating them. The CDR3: CASSPEVAKNIQYF. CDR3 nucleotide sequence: TGTGCCAGCAGCCCCGAGGTAGCCAAAAACATTCAGTACTTC.

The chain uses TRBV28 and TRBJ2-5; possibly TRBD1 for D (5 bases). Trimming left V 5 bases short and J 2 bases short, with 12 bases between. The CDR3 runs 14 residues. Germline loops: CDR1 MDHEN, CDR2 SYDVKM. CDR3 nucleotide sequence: TGTGCCAGCAGTCCAGCAGGGTTGCAAGAGACCCAGTACTTC. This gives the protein CASSPAGLQETQYF.

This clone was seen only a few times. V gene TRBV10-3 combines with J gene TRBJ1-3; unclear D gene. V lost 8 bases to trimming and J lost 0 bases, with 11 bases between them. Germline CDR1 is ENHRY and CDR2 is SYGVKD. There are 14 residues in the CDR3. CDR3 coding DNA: TGTGCCATCCGACCGACTTCCTCTGGAAACACCATATATTTT. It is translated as CAIRPTSSGNTIYF.

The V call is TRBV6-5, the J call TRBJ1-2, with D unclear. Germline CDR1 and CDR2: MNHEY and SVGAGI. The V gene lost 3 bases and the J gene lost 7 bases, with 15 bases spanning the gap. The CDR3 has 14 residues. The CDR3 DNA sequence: TGTGCCAGCAGTTATGACGTCTACCAAACTGGCTACACCTTC. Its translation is CASSYDVYQTGYTF.

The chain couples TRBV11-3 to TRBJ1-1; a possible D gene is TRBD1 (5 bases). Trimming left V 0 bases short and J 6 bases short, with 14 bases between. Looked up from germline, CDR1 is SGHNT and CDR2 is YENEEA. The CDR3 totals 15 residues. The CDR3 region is CASSLEGAGWPEAFF. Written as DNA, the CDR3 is TGTGCCAGCAGCTTAGAAGGGGCGGGTTGGCCTGAAGCTTTCTTT.

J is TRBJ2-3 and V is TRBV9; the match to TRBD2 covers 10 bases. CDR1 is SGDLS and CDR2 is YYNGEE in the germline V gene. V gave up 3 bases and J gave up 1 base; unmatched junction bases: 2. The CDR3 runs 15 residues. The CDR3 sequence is CASSGTSGGTDTQYF. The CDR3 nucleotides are TGTGCCAGCAGCGGGACTAGCGGAGGCACAGATACGCAGTATTTT.

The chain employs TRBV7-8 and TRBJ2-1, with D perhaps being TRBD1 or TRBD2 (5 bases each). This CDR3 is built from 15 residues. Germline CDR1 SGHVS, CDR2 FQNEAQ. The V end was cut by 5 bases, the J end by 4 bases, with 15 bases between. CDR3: CASSPSGTRYNEQFF. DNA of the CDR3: TGTGCCAGCAGCCCCTCCGGGACCAGATACAATGAGCAGTTCTTC.

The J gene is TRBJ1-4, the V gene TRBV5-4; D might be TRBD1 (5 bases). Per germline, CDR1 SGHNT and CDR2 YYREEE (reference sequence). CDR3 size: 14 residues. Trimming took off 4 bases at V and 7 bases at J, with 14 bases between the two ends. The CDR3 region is CASSLAEGREKLFF. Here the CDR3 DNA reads TGTGCCAGCAGCCTAGCCGAGGGGCGTGAAAAACTGTTTTTT.

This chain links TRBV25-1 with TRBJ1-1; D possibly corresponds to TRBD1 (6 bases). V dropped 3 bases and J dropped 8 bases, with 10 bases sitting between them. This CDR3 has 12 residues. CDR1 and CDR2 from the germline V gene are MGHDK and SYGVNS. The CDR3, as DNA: TGTGCCAGCAGTGACGAGGGGGAAGAAGCTTTCTTT. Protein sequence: CASSDEGEEAFF.

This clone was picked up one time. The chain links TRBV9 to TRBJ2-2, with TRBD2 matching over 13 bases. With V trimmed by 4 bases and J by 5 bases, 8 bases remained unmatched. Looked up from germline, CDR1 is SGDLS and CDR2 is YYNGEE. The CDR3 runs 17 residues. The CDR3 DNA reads TGTGCCAGCAGCTTAGGGACTAGCGGGATTGGGACCGGGGAGCTGTTTTTT. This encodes CASSLGTSGIGTGELFF.

This chain's CDR3 is CASSWTSGSSYEQYF. DNA for the CDR3: TGTGCCAGCAGCTGGACTAGCGGAAGCTCCTACGAGCAGTACTTC. The chain is built from TRBV5-4 and TRBJ2-7, with TRBD2 matching over 10 bases. The ends lost 3 bases at V and 0 bases at J; junction bases unmatched: 3. The CDR3 loop spans 15 amino acids. CDR1 is SGHNT and CDR2 is YYREEE in the germline V gene (reference sequence).

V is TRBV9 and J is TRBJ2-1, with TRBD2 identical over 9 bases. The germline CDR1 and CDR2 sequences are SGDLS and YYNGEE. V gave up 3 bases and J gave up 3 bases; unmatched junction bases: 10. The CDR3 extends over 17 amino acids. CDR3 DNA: TGTGCCAGCAGCGCCCGATTGACTAGCGGTATCTACAATGAGCAGTTCTTC. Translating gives CASSARLTSGIYNEQFF.

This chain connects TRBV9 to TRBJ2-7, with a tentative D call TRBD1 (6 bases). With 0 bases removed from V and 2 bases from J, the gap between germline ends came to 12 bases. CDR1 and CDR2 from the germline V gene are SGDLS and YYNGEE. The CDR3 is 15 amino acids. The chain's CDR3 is CASSVEAGVTYEQYF. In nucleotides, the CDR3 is TGTGCCAGCAGCGTAGAGGCAGGGGTAACCTACGAGCAGTACTTC.

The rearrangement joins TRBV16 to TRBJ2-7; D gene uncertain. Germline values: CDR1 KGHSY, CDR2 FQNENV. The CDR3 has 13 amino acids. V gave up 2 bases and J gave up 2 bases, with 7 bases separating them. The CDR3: CASSQAPTYEQYF. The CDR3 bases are TGTGCCAGCAGCCAAGCTCCTACCTACGAGCAGTACTTC. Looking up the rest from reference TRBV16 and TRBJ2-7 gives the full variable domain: GEEVAQTPKHLVRGEGQKAKLYCAPIKGHSYVFWYQQVLKNEFKFLISFQNENVFDETGMPKERFSAKCLPNSPCSLEIQATKLEDSAVYFCASSQAPTYEQYFGPGTRLTVT.

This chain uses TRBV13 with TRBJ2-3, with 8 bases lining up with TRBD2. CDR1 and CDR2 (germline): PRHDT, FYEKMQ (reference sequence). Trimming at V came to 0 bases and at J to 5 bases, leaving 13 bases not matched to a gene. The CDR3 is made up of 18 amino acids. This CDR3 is CASSLGPRLAIPKDTQYF. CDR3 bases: TGTGCCAGCAGCTTAGGCCCTAGACTAGCGATACCTAAAGATACGCAGTATTTT.

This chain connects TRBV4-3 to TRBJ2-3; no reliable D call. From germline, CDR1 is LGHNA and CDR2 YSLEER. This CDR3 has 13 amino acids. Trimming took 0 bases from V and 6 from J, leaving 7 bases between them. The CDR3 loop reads CASSQDRSDTQYF. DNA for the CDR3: TGCGCCAGCAGCCAAGATCGTTCCGATACGCAGTATTTT.